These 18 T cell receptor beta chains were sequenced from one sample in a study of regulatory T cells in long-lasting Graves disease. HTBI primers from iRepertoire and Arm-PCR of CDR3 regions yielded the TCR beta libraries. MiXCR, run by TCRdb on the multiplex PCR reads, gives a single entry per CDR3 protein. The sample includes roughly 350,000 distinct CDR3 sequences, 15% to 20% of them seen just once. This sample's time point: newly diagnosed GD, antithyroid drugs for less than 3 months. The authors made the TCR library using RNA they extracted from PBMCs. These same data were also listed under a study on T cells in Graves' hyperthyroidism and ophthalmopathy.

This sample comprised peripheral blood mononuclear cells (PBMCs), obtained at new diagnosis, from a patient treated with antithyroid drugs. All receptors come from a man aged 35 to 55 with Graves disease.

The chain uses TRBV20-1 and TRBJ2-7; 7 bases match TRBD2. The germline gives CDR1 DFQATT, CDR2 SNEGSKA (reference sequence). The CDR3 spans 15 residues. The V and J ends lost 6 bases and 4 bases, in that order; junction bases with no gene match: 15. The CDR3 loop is CSAAPGLLRRYEQYF. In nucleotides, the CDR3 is TGCAGTGCGGCTCCGGGACTACTTAGAAGGTACGAGCAGTACTTC.

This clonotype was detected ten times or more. CDR3 coding DNA: TGTGCCAGCAGCTTAGGCAGACTAGATCGACAGTATTTT. It codes for CASSLGRLDRQYF. This chain uses TRBV11-2 with TRBJ2-3; D perhaps matches TRBD2 (6 bases). CDR1 SGHAT and CDR2 FQNNGV come from the germline V gene. V was clipped by 1 base and J by 12 bases, with 14 bases between them. This CDR3 contains 13 residues.

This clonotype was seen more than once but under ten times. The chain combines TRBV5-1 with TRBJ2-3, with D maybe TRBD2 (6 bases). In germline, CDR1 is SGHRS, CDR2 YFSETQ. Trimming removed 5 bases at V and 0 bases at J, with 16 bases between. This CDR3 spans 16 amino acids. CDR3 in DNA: TGCGCCAGCAGTCAGTGGAGGGCCTCTAGCACAGATACGCAGTATTTT. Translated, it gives CASSQWRASSTDTQYF.

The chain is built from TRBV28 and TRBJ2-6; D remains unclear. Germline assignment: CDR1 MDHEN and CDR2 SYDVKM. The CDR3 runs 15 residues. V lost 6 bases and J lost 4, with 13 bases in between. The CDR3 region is CASSVAKSGANVLTF. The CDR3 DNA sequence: TGTGCCAGCAGCGTTGCGAAGTCCGGGGCCAACGTCCTGACTTTC.

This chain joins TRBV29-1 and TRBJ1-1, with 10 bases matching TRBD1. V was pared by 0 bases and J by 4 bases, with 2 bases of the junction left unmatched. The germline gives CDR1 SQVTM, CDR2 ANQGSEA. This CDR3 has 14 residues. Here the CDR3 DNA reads TGCAGCGTTGAAGAAGGGACAGGGGTCACTGAAGCTTTCTTT. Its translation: CSVEEGTGVTEAFF.

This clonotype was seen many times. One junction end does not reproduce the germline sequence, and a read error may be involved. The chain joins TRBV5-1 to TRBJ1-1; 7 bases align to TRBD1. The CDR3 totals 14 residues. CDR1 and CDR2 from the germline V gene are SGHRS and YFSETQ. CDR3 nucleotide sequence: TGTGCCAGCAGCCATCCGGGACAGCCTACTGAAGCTTTCTTT. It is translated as CASSHPGQPTEAFF.

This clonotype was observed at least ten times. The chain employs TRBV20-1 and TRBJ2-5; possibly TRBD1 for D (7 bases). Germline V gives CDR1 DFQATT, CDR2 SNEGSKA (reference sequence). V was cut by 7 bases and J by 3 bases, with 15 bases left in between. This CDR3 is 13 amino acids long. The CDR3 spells CSGRGRPKETQYF. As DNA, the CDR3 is TGCAGTGGGAGGGGGCGGCCGAAAGAGACCCAGTACTTC.

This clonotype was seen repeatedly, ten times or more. The DNA for the CDR3 is TGTGCCAGCAGTGCCGCCGGGACAGGGTTTGTGGGCGAGCAGTACTTC. Its protein product is CASSAAGTGFVGEQYF. V and J are TRBV12-3 or TRBV12-4 and TRBJ2-7, with TRBD1 matching 9 bases. Trimming removed 5 bases from V and 6 bases from J; junction bases left unmatched: 14. There are 16 residues in the CDR3.

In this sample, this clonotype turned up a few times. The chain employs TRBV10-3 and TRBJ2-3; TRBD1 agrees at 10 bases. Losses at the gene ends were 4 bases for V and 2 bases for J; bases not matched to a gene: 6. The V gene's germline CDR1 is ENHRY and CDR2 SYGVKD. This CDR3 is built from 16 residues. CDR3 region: CAISAGTGELTDTQYF. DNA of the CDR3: TGTGCCATCAGTGCCGGGACAGGGGAACTCACAGATACGCAGTATTTT.

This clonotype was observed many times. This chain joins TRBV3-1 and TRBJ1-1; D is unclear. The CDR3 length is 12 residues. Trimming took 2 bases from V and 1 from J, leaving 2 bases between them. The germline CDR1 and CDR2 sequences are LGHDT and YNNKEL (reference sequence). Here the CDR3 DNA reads TGTGCCAGCAGCCAATGGAACACTGAAGCTTTCTTT. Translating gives CASSQWNTEAFF.

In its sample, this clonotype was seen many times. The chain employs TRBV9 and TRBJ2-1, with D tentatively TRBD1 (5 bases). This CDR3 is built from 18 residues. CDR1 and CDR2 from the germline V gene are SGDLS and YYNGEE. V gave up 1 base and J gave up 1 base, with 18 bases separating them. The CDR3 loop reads CASSVMGTGRISYNEQFF. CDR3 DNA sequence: TGTGCCAGCAGCGTAATGGGAACAGGAAGAATATCCTACAATGAGCAGTTCTTC.

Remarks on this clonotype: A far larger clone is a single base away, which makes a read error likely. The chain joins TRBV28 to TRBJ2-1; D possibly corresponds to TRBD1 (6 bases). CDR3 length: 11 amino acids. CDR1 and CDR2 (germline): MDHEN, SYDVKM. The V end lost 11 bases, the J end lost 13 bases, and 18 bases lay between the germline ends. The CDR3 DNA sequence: TGTGCCTCGGGACAACAAGAGACCCAGTTCTTC. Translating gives CASGQQETQFF.

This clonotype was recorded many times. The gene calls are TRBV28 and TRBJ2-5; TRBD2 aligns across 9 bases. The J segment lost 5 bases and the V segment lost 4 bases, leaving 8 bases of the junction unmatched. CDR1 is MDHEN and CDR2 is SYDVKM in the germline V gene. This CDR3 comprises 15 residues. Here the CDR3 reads CASSYPGLASETQYF. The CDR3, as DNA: TGTGCCAGCAGTTACCCGGGACTAGCCTCCGAGACCCAGTACTTC.

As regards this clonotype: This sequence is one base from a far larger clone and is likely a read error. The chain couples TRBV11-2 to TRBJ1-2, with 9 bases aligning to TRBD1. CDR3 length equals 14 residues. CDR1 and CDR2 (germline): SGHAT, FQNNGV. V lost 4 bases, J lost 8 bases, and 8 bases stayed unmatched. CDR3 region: CASSSAGQGGGYTF. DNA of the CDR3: TGTGCCAGCAGCTCCGCGGGACAGGGAGGCGGCTACACCTTC. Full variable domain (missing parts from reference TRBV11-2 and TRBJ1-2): EAGVAQSPRYKIIEKRQSVAFWCNPISGHATLYWYQQILGQGPKLLIQFQNNGVVDDSQLPKDRFSAERLKGVDSTLKIQPAKLEDSAVYLCASSSAGQGGGYTFGSGTRLTVV.

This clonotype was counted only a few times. The DNA of the CDR3 is TGTGCCAGCAGCCCCGCTTTAGGCCCGATCGGCGGCAAAAACATTCAGTACTTC. Residues: CASSPALGPIGGKNIQYF. The chain links TRBV7-2 to TRBJ2-4, with D unclear. Germline-derived CDR1 and CDR2 are SGHTA and FQGNSA. CDR3 size: 18 residues. V was trimmed by 5 bases and J by 3 bases, leaving 23 bases between them. The full variable domain, rest sourced from reference TRBV7-2 and TRBJ2-4, is GAGVSQSPSNKVTEKGKDVELRCDPISGHTALYWYRQSLGQGLEFLIYFQGNSAPDKSGLPSDRFSAERTGGSVSTLTIQRTQQEDSAVYLCASSPALGPIGGKNIQYFGAGTRLSVL.

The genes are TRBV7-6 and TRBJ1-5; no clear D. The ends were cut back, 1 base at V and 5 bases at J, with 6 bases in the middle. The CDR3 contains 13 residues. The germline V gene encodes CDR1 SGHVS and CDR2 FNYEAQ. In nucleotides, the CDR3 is TGTGCCAGCAGCTTAGGTACCCATCAGCCCCAGCATTTT. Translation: CASSLGTHQPQHF.

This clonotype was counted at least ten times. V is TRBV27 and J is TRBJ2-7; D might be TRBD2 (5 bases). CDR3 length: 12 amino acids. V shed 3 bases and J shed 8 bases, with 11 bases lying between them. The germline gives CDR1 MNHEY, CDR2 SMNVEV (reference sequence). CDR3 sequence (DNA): TGTGCCAGCAGTTTCGACGGACTTAAGCAGTACTTC. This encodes CASSFDGLKQYF.

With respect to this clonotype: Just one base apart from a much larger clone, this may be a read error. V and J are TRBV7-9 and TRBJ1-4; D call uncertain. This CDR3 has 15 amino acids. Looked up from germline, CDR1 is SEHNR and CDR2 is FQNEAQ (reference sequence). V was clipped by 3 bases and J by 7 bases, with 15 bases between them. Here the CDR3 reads CASSFVGTRSEKLFF. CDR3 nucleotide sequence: TGTGCCAGCAGCTTTGTGGGAACCCGGAGTGAAAAACTGTTTTTT. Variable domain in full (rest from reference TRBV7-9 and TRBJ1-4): DTGVSQNPRHKITKRGQNVTFRCDPISEHNRLYWYRQTLGQGPEFLTYFQNEAQLEKSRLLSDRFSAERPKGSFSTLEIQRTEQGDSAMYLCASSFVGTRSEKLFFGSGTQLSVL.